These 20 T cell receptor beta chains were all obtained from the same sample, sequenced in a study of shared clonotypes between healthy human individuals. The assay was immunoSEQ multiplex PCR, and TCRdb's table has in-frame clones only and misses some. The sample includes some 2,000,000 clones, approximately 96% seen only once; the top ten take roughly 0.13%. The sample comprised naive CD4+ T cells sorted from blood. Subset described: CD45RA+ positively selected. These receptors all stem from a man between 18 and 35 years old in good health.

Remarks on this clone: Other nucleotide sequences in the sample specify the same CDR3. V gene TRBV5-1 combines with J gene TRBJ2-3; D remains ambiguous. V dropped 0 bases and J dropped 0 bases, with 11 bases sitting between them. Germline V gene lookup returns CDR1 SGHRS and CDR2 YFSETQ. The CDR3 has 16 residues. The DNA of the CDR3 is TGCGCCAGCAGCTTGGAAGGGCCTCCTAGCACAGATACGCAGTATTTT. Translation: CASSLEGPPSTDTQYF.

The chain carries TRBV5-1 and TRBJ1-3; weak D call: TRBD1 (6 bases). V was clipped by 0 bases and J by 0 bases, with 10 bases between them. There are 16 residues in the CDR3. The V gene's germline CDR1 is SGHRS and CDR2 YFSETQ. The CDR3 is CASSLGQVLSGNTIYF. The CDR3 coding sequence is TGCGCCAGCAGCTTGGGACAGGTGCTCTCTGGAAACACCATATATTTT.

This chain joins TRBV6-1 and TRBJ2-2; 7 nucleotides agree with TRBD1. There are 14 residues in the CDR3. Looked up from germline, CDR1 is MNHNS and CDR2 is SASEGT. Trimming at V came to 7 bases and at J to 0 bases, leaving 2 bases not matched to a gene. This CDR3 reads CASKTGPNTGELFF. CDR3 coding DNA: TGTGCCAGCAAGACAGGGCCGAACACCGGGGAGCTGTTTTTT.

About this clone: The sample holds other DNA sequences that translate to the same CDR3. This chain links TRBV30 with TRBJ2-5; D tentatively fits TRBD1 or TRBD2 (6 bases each). This CDR3 has 13 residues. CDR1 and CDR2 from the germline V gene are GTSNPN and SVGIG (reference sequence). The V gene lost 5 bases and the J gene lost 1 base, with 11 bases spanning the gap. CDR3 protein: CAWSGGLQETQYF. Here the CDR3 DNA reads TGTGCCTGGTCCGGGGGCCTCCAAGAGACCCAGTACTTC.

The J gene is TRBJ1-5, the V gene TRBV6-5; D remains ambiguous. This CDR3 contains 14 residues. Germline values: CDR1 MNHEY, CDR2 SVGAGI. With 0 bases removed from V and 3 bases from J, the gap between germline ends came to 6 bases. The CDR3 region has the DNA TGTGCCAGCAGTTACTCGACGGCCAATCAGCCCCAGCATTTT. Amino acids: CASSYSTANQPQHF.

The CDR3 loop is CASSGGYGTQYF. CDR3 sequence (DNA): TGTGCCAGCAGCGGGGGGTATGGGACCCAGTACTTC. This chain uses TRBV5-6 with TRBJ2-5; weak D call: TRBD2 (6 bases). With 4 bases removed from V and 7 bases from J, the gap between germline ends came to 11 bases. The CDR3 consists of 12 residues. Germline CDR1 reads SGHDT; CDR2 reads YYEEEE.

The chain carries TRBV30 and TRBJ1-4; 7 bases fit TRBD1. The junction had 1 base not matched to a gene; V was cut back by 1 base and J by 5 bases. Germline V gene lookup returns CDR1 GTSNPN and CDR2 SVGIG (reference sequence). The CDR3 sequence is 13 residues long. CDR3 in amino acids: CAWSARGNEKLFF. DNA of the CDR3: TGTGCCTGGAGTGCCAGGGGGAATGAAAAACTGTTTTTT.

The J gene is TRBJ2-1, the V gene TRBV6-6; 9 bases match TRBD2. Trimming took 0 bases from V and 9 from J; bases not matched to a gene: 9. This CDR3 comprises 16 residues. Germline CDR1 reads MNHNY; CDR2 reads SVGAGI (reference sequence). DNA for the CDR3: TGTGCCAGCAGTTACTCTGATAGCGGGAGCGGTCGTGAGCAGTTCTTC. It yields the protein CASSYSDSGSGREQFF.

The V and J genes are TRBV7-9 and TRBJ1-6; D is undetermined. Trimming took off 5 bases at V and 0 bases at J, with 11 bases between the two ends. The germline gives CDR1 SEHNR, CDR2 FQNEAQ (reference sequence). This CDR3 has 16 amino acids. For the CDR3, the DNA is TGTGCCAGCAGCAGGACCGAGAGCTCCTATAATTCACCCCTCCACTTT. It is translated as CASSRTESSYNSPLHF.

The chain recombines TRBV18 with TRBJ2-3; no firm D call. Per the germline V gene, CDR1 is KGHSH and CDR2 is LQKENI. Trimming removed 3 bases at V and 8 bases at J, with 15 bases between. The CDR3 contains 14 residues. The DNA of the CDR3 is TGTGCCAGCTCACCCGACCGCTATAGCACTACGCAGTATTTT. This encodes CASSPDRYSTTQYF.

The chain links TRBV4-2 to TRBJ2-2; D remains ambiguous. V was pared by 0 bases and J by 0 bases, with 5 bases between. The CDR3 loop spans 15 amino acids. The germline V gene encodes CDR1 LGHNA and CDR2 YNFKEQ. CDR3 region: CASSQDVTNTGELFF. CDR3 sequence (DNA): TGTGCCAGCAGCCAAGACGTGACGAACACCGGGGAGCTGTTTTTT.

The V call is TRBV6-5, the J call TRBJ1-1; D is uncertain. The germline CDR1 and CDR2 sequences are MNHEY and SVGAGI. V gave up 7 bases and J gave up 4 bases, with 13 bases separating them. The CDR3 covers 13 residues. The CDR3 nucleotides read TGTGCCAGCACCACGGTCCTTGGCACTGAAGCTTTCTTT. Amino acids: CASTTVLGTEAFF.

The rearrangement uses TRBV7-9 and TRBJ2-1; D gene uncertain. Per the germline V gene, CDR1 is SEHNR and CDR2 is FQNEAQ (reference sequence). The V end lost 7 bases, the J end lost 7 bases, and 8 bases lay between the germline ends. The CDR3 contains 11 residues. The CDR3 nucleotides are TGTGCCAGCAAACTTGGTAATGAGCAGTTCTTC. Translation gives CASKLGNEQFF.

V is TRBV10-1 and J is TRBJ2-1; 10 bases line up with TRBD2. This CDR3 region has 14 residues. The V gene's germline CDR1 is WNHNN and CDR2 SYGVQD (reference sequence). The V and J ends lost 6 bases and 7 bases, in that order; junction bases with no gene match: 6. The CDR3 sequence is CASRPSGSGNEQFF. The CDR3 nucleotides read TGCGCCAGCAGACCTAGCGGGAGTGGTAATGAGCAGTTCTTC.

V usage is TRBV4-1 and J usage is TRBJ1-4; possibly TRBD1 for D (5 bases). With 1 base removed from V and 7 bases from J, the gap between germline ends came to 13 bases. This CDR3 comprises 15 residues. CDR1 is MGHRA, CDR2 YSYEKL, per germline. The CDR3 coding sequence is TGCGCCAGCAGCCAAGGACGGGGGATCGGTGAAAAACTGTTTTTT. It yields the protein CASSQGRGIGEKLFF.

The V and J genes are TRBV30 and TRBJ1-2, with 9 bases lining up with TRBD1. The germline CDR1 and CDR2 sequences are GTSNPN and SVGIG (reference sequence). The CDR3 has 15 residues. V dropped 2 bases and J dropped 5; count of bases not matched to a gene: 9. The CDR3: CAWSFGDRVIYGYTF. The CDR3 DNA reads as TGTGCCTGGAGTTTCGGGGACAGGGTCATTTATGGCTACACCTTC.

The rearrangement links TRBV5-6 to TRBJ1-1, with TRBD1 as a possible D gene (5 bases). The germline gives CDR1 SGHDT, CDR2 YYEEEE. The CDR3 is 15 residues long. V gave up 0 bases and J gave up 3 bases, with 12 bases separating them. The CDR3 DNA sequence: TGTGCCAGCAGCTTGGATCTCGGGGGGGACACTGAAGCTTTCTTT. It specifies CASSLDLGGDTEAFF.

This clone has a single count. V and J are TRBV30 and TRBJ2-4, with TRBD2 matching over 10 bases. The CDR3 is 20 residues long. Germline lookup yields CDR1 GTSNPN and CDR2 SVGIG (reference sequence). V dropped 2 bases and J dropped 0; count of bases not matched to a gene: 16. The CDR3 coding sequence is TGTGCCTGGAGTACAACTAGGACTAGCGGAGGATATCTAGCCAAAAACATTCAGTACTTC. This codes for CAWSTTRTSGGYLAKNIQYF.

With respect to this clone: The sample contains more than one DNA sequence encoding this CDR3. This chain uses TRBV6-5 with TRBJ2-7; 7 positions agree with TRBD2. The V segment lost 0 bases and the J segment 0 bases; nucleotides outside the gene matches: 5. Looked up from germline, CDR1 is MNHEY and CDR2 is SVGAGI. The length of the CDR3 is 16 residues. The CDR3 coding sequence is TGTGCCAGCAGTTACTCGAGAGCGGGGAGCTCCTACGAGCAGTACTTC. It yields the protein CASSYSRAGSSYEQYF.

This clone was counted once. This chain links TRBV7-2 with TRBJ2-3; possibly TRBD2 for D (5 bases). Germline V CDR1 and CDR2: SGHTA, FQGNSA. The CDR3 loop spans 16 amino acids. Trimming took 1 base from V and 0 from J, leaving 11 bases between them. CDR3 protein: CASSLVTGVSTDTQYF. The DNA for the CDR3 is TGTGCCAGCAGCTTAGTTACCGGGGTGAGCACAGATACGCAGTATTTT.